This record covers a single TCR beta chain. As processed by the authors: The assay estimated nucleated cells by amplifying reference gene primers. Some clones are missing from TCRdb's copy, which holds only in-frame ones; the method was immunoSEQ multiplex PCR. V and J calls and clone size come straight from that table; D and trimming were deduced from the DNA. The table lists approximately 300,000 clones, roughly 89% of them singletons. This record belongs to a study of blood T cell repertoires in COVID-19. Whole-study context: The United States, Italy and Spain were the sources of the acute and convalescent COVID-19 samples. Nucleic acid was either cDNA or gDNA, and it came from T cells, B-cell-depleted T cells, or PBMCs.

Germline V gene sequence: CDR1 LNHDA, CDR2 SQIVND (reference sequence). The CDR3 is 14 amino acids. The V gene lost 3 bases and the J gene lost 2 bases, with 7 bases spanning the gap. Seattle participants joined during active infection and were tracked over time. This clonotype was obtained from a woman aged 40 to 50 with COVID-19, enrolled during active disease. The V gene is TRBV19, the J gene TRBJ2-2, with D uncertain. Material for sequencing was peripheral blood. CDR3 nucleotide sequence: TGTGCCAGTAGTATTGCCAGAAACACCGGGGAGCTGTTTTTT. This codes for CASSIARNTGELFF.